This TCR beta chain was identified during a study of blood T cell repertoires in COVID-19. Study-wide context: COVID-19 samples collected from the United States, Italy and Spain covered acute and convalescent phases. PBMCs, B-cell-depleted T cells, or T cells provided the cDNA or gDNA that made up the material.

This clone occurred once. Sequencing was performed with immunoSEQ multiplex PCR; in TCRdb, only in-frame clones are kept and a portion is missing. The sample has roughly 380,000 clones; around 85% are singletons. Sequencing was carried out using peripheral blood. The origin of this receptor is a woman younger than 35 with acute or convalescent COVID-19.

This chain's CDR3 is CATSREWRASYGYTF. As DNA, the CDR3 is TGTGCCACCAGCAGAGAGTGGAGGGCCTCCTATGGCTACACCTTC. The rearrangement links TRBV15 to TRBJ1-2; no firm D call. CDR1 LNHNV and CDR2 YYDKDF come from the germline V gene (reference sequence). V lost 0 bases and J 4 bases, leaving 12 bases between the germline ends. The CDR3 is 15 amino acids.